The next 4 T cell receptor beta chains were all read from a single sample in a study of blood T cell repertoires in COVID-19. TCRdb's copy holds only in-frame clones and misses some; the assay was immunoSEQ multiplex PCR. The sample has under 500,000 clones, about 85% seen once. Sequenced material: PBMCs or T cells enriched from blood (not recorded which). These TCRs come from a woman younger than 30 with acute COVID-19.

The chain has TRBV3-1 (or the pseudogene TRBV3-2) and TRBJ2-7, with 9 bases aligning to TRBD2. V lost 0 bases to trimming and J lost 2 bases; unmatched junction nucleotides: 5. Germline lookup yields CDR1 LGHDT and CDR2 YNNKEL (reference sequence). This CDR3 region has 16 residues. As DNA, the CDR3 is TGTGCCAGCAGCCAAGATCTCGCGGGAGGGCCCTACGAGCAGTACTTC. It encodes CASSQDLAGGPYEQYF.

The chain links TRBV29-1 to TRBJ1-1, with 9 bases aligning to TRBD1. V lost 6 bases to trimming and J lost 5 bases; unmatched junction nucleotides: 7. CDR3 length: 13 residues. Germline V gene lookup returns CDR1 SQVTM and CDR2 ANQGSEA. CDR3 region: CSVPGQGTTEAFF. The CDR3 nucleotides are TGCAGCGTACCGGGACAGGGAACGACTGAAGCTTTCTTT.

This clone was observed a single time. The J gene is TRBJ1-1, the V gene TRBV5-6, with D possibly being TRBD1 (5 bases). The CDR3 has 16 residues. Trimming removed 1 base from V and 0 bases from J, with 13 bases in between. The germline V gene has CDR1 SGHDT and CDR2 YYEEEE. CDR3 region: CASSLKPGVLNTEAFF. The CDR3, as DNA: TGTGCCAGCAGCTTGAAGCCGGGGGTCCTGAACACTGAAGCTTTCTTT.

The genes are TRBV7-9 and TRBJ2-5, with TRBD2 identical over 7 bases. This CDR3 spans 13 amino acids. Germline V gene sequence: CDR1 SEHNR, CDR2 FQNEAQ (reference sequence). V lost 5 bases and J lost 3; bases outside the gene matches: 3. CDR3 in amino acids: CASSRGDEETQYF. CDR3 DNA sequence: TGTGCCAGCAGCCGGGGGGACGAAGAGACCCAGTACTTC.